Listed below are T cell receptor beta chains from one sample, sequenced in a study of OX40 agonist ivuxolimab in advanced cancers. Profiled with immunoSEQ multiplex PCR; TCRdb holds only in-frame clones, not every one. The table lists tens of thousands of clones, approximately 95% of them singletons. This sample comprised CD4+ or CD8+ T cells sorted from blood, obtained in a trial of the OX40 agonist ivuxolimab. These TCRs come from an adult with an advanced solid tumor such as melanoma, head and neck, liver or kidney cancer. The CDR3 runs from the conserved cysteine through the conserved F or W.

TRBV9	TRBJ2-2	CASSVEGGPYTGELFF
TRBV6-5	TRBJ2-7	CASSYGGSGYEQYF
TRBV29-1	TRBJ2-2	CSVDKGSGAGELFF
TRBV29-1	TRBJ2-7	CSVEEGPYEQYF
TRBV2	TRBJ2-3	CASPSGRAGDTQYF
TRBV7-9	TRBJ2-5	CASSRGPNQETQYF
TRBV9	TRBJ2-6	CASSVDITGANVLTF
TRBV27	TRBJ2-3	CASSLAAGTDTQYF
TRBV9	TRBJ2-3	CASSVELAGSTDTQYF
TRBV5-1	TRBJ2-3	CASTLLQLHTDTQYF
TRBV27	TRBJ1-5	CASSYFSNQPQHF
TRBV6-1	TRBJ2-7	CASRTGAYEQYF
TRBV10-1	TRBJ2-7	CASSTGGTYEQYF
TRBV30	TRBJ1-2	CAWSPDRGDYGYTF
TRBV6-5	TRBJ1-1	CASTSRADPTEAFF
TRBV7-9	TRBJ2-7	CASSYLPGEQYF
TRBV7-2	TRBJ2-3	CASSSPRDTDTQYF
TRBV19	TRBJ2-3	CASSPRQTTDTQYF
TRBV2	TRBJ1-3	CASSETIPAAGRRNTIYF
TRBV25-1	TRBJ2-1	CASSWQGDSYNEQFF
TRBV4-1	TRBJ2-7	CASSQGTGTGAYEQYF
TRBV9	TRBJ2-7	CASSGGGSYEQYF
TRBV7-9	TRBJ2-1	CASSLGVRDYEQFF
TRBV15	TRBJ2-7	CATSRGTSLTYEQYF
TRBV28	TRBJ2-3	CASRGGLADTDTQYF
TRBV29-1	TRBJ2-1	CSVDPSGSYEQFF
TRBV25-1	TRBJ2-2	CASSESGTADNTGELFF
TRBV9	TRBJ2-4	CASSVVETGGERGAKNIQYF